Sequencing of this TCR beta chain was carried out in a study of blood T cell repertoires in COVID-19. V lost 3 bases and J 0 bases, leaving 9 bases between the germline ends. Germline CDR1 is SGHTA and CDR2 is FQGNSA. This CDR3 is 15 amino acids long. In the original workflow: The assay estimated nucleated cells by amplifying reference gene primers. Generated by immunoSEQ multiplex PCR, the TCRdb table keeps only in-frame clones and is missing some. That table is the source of V, J and clone size, and D and trimming were worked out from the DNA. The table has 360,000 or so clones, roughly 86% seen once; the top ten hold 0.85% to 1.3%. The cohort comprised adults aged 18 to 89 years residing in 20 to 30 US areas. Participants' reported clinical history set cohort assignment. A COVID-19 case was met by exposed participants within 2 weeks before study entry.

Input material: PBMCs or T cells enriched from blood (not recorded which). This clonotype was obtained from a woman younger than 45 who had been exposed to COVID-19. The chain has TRBV7-2 and TRBJ1-5; unclear D gene. CDR3 residues: CASSLVGYSNQPQHF. CDR3 sequence (DNA): TGTGCCAGCAGCTTGGTGGGCTATAGCAATCAGCCCCAGCATTTT.